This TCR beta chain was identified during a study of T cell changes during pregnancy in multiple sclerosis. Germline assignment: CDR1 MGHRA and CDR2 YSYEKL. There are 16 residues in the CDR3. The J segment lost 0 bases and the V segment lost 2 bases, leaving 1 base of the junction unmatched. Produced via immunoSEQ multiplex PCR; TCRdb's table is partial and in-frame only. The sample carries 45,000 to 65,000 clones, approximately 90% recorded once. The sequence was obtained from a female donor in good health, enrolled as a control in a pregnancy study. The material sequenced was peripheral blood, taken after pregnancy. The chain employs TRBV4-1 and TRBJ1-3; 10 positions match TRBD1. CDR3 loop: CASSQRDRGSGNTIYF. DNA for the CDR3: TGCGCCAGCAGCCAAAGGGACAGGGGCTCTGGAAACACCATATATTTT.